This is a list of T cell receptor beta chains from one sample in a study of blood T cell repertoires in COVID-19. The method was immunoSEQ multiplex PCR; TCRdb's version includes in-frame clones alone and lacks a portion of them. The sample consists of 85,000 or so clones, around 81% of them appearing once. The specimen sequenced was peripheral blood. The receptor set was obtained from a man older than 75 with acute or convalescent COVID-19. CDR3s include the opening cysteine and the closing phenylalanine or tryptophan. A D gene is named only where the DNA matches it firmly. Clone size is stated in some rows and not others, as once, few, many or a class when expanded.

size,V,J,D,DNA,CDR3
-,TRBV2,TRBJ1-1,TRBD1,TGTGCCAGCAGTGGGACAGGGGGCCTTCAAAACACTGAAGCTTTCTTT,CASSGTGGLQNTEAFF
-,TRBV7-9,TRBJ2-7,TRBD2,TGTGCCAGCAGCTCCACTGGGCTAGCGGTTCTGAGCTACGAGCAGTACTTC,CASSSTGLAVLSYEQYF
-,TRBV19,TRBJ2-2,-,TGTGCCACCAAGAAAGGGGACACCGGGGAGCTGTTTTTT,CATKKGDTGELFF
-,TRBV14,TRBJ1-1,-,TGTGCCAGCAGCCTGACCGGGACAACTGAAGCTTTCTTT,CASSLTGTTEAFF
-,TRBV27,TRBJ2-3,-,TGTGCCAGCAGGAGAAGAGGGGGTTCCACAGATACGCAGTATTTT,CASRRRGGSTDTQYF
-,TRBV18,TRBJ1-4,-,TGTGCCAGCTCACGCCGCCCGGAGAAACATGCAACTAATGAAAAACTGTTTTTT,CASSRRPEKHATNEKLFF
-,TRBV19,TRBJ2-7,TRBD1,TGTGCCAGTAGTACGCTTGGGACAGGGCTGTACGAGCAGTACTTC,CASSTLGTGLYEQYF
-,TRBV27,TRBJ2-2,TRBD1,TGTGCCAGCAGTCCATGGACAGGGACCGGGGAGCTGTTTTTT,CASSPWTGTGELFF
once,TRBV6-1,TRBJ1-6,TRBD1,TGTGCCAGCAGTGAGGGCAGGGGGCGCATCTATAATTCACCCCTCCACTTT,CASSEGRGRIYNSPLHF
-,TRBV7-9,TRBJ2-1,TRBD1,TGTGCCAGCAGCCGTGGACAGGGCAGTTACAATGAGCAGTTCTTC,CASSRGQGSYNEQFF
-,TRBV19,TRBJ2-1,-,TGTGCCAGTAGTATCCCGACTAGAACCGAGCAGTTCTTC,CASSIPTRTEQFF
once,TRBV3-1/TRBV3-2,TRBJ2-3,-,TGTGCCAGCAGCCCTCTCTCTGGCCGCGGGGCCACGCAGTATTTT,CASSPLSGRGATQYF
-,TRBV28,TRBJ1-6,-,TGTGCCAGCAGGGTTCGAGCCTCGAATTCACCCCTCCACTTT,CASRVRASNSPLHF
-,TRBV5-1,TRBJ2-7,-,TGCGCCAGCAGCTTCGAGGGGGAAACCTACGAGCAGTACTTC,CASSFEGETYEQYF
few,TRBV7-2,TRBJ2-5,TRBD2,TGTGCCAGCAGCACCGGACTAGCGGGATCAGAGACCCAGTACTTC,CASSTGLAGSETQYF
-,TRBV7-9,TRBJ2-7,TRBD2,TGTGCCAGCACCCTCGGCGGGGGTATCTACGAGCAGTACTTC,CASTLGGGIYEQYF
-,TRBV19,TRBJ2-1,-,TGTGCCAGTAGTATAGACCTAGACAATGAGCAGTTCTTC,CASSIDLDNEQFF
-,TRBV15,TRBJ2-2,TRBD2,TGTGCCACCAGCAGAGACGGGAGGGACACCGGGGAGCTGTTTTTT,CATSRDGRDTGELFF
-,TRBV10-3,TRBJ1-3,-,TGTGCCATTCAGACAGCTGGAAACACCATATATTTT,CAIQTAGNTIYF
-,TRBV6-5,TRBJ2-5,-,TGTGCCAGCAGTTCCACAGGGAACACCCAGTACTTC,CASSSTGNTQYF
-,TRBV19,TRBJ1-5,-,TGTGCCAGTAGTCCGGACAGTTATAGCAATCAGCCCCAGCATTTT,CASSPDSYSNQPQHF
-,TRBV18,TRBJ2-1,-,TGTGCCAGCTCACCAGGAGCTGGAGGGCCCGTTAATGAGCAGTTCTTC,CASSPGAGGPVNEQFF
-,TRBV3-1/TRBV3-2,TRBJ1-1,TRBD1,TGTGCCAGCAGCCAATCAGGGACAGGGAACACTGAAGCTTTCTTT,CASSQSGTGNTEAFF
-,TRBV9,TRBJ1-6,-,TGTGCCAGCAGCGCCCACCCTTCTGGGGAGAACTCACCCCTCCACTTT,CASSAHPSGENSPLHF
-,TRBV18,TRBJ2-2,TRBD2,TGTGCCAGCTCACCTATGCCGGGAGCGGGAGTTCTCACCGGGGAGCTGTTTTTT,CASSPMPGAGVLTGELFF
-,TRBV6-2/TRBV6-3,TRBJ2-6,-,TGTGCCAGCAGTTACACAGAACAGGGTCCTGGGGCCGACGTCCTGACTTTC,CASSYTEQGPGADVLTF
-,TRBV28,TRBJ2-3,-,TGTGCCAGCAGTTCCCGGACTACCAGCACAGATACGCAGTATTTT,CASSSRTTSTDTQYF